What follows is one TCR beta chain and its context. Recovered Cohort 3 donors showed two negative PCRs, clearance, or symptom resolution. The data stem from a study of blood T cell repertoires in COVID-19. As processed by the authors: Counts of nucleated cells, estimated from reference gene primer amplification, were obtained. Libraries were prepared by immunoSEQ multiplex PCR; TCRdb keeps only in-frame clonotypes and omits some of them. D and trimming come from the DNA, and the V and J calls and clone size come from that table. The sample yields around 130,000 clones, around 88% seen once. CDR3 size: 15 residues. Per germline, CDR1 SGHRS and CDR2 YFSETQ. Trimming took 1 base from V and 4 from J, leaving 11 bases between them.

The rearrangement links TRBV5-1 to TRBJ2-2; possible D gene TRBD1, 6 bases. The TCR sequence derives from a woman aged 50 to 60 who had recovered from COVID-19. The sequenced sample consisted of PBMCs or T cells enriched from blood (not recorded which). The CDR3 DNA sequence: TGCGCCAGCAGCTTGCCAGGGGCCAGCACCGGGGAGCTGTTTTTT. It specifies CASSLPGASTGELFF.